These 16 T cell receptor beta chains were sequenced from one sample in a study of shared clonotypes between healthy human individuals. This table comes from immunoSEQ multiplex PCR, and its TCRdb copy is limited to in-frame clones, with some not included. The data show millions of clones, around 94% seen once. The sequencing input was naive CD4+ T cells sorted from blood. Indicated subset: CD45RA+ positively selected. The receptors derive from a man aged 18 to 30 in good health.

The rearrangement links TRBV5-1 to TRBJ2-7; D gene unclear. Trimming removed 4 bases from V and 3 bases from J, with 11 bases in between. There are 13 residues in the CDR3. The germline gives CDR1 SGHRS, CDR2 YFSETQ. In DNA form, the CDR3 reads TGCGCCAGCAGCGTAGGCAGGAGCTACGAGCAGTACTTC. It yields the protein CASSVGRSYEQYF. The variable domain in full, with the rest retrieved from reference TRBV5-1 and TRBJ2-7, is KAGVTQTPRYLIKTRGQQVTLSCSPISGHRSVSWYQQTPGQGLQFLFEYFSETQRNKGNFPGRFSGRQFSNSRSEMNVSTLELGDSALYLCASSVGRSYEQYFGPGTRLTVT.

Concerning this clone itself: The identical CDR3 is also encoded by other nucleotide sequences in the sample. J is TRBJ1-3 and V is TRBV18; D is possibly TRBD1 (6 bases). Germline-derived CDR1 and CDR2 are KGHSH and LQKENI. The ends were cut back, 3 bases at V and 1 base at J, with 7 bases in the middle. The CDR3 extends over 14 amino acids. The CDR3 spells CASSPQGSGNTIYF. The CDR3 coding sequence is TGTGCCAGCTCACCCCAGGGGTCTGGAAACACCATATATTTT.

This clone appeared a single time. The chain has TRBV2 and TRBJ2-1, with a tentative D call TRBD2 (5 bases). Germline V gives CDR1 SNHLY, CDR2 FYNNEI. V dropped 6 bases and J dropped 4 bases, with 16 bases sitting between them. The CDR3 runs 15 residues. CDR3 coding DNA: TGTGCCAGCAGGTACAGAGAGGGTTTTTACAATGAGCAGTTCTTC. Protein product: CASRYREGFYNEQFF.

The V and J genes are TRBV5-1 and TRBJ1-2; no reliable D call. This CDR3 contains 14 residues. The germline CDR1 and CDR2 sequences are SGHRS and YFSETQ. V was trimmed by 0 bases and J by 6 bases, leaving 12 bases between them. CDR3 coding DNA: TGCGCCAGCAGCTTGGATGGGGTTGGAAATGGCTACACCTTC. This codes for CASSLDGVGNGYTF.

This clone came up a few times. The chain is built from TRBV10-3 and TRBJ1-1, with a weak D call TRBD1 (6 bases). CDR3 size: 12 residues. Germline loops: CDR1 ENHRY, CDR2 SYGVKD. Deletions cut 4 bases from V and 5 bases from J, with 8 bases between. The CDR3 DNA sequence: TGTGCCATCAGTGGCCAGGGGACTGAAGCTTTCTTT. Translating it yields CAISGQGTEAFF.

CDR3 loop: CASSAGQAVAYNEQFF. The DNA for the CDR3 is TGTGCCAGCAGTGCTGGTCAAGCGGTGGCATACAATGAGCAGTTCTTC. This sequence joins TRBV2 and TRBJ2-1; a weak D match, TRBD2 (5 bases). Germline V CDR1 and CDR2: SNHLY, FYNNEI. CDR3 size: 16 residues. The V and J ends lost 4 bases and 4 bases respectively, with 17 bases between them.

V is TRBV7-8 and J is TRBJ1-6, with 9 nucleotides matching TRBD1. CDR3 length: 19 residues. The junction had 19 bases not matched to a gene; V was cut back by 5 bases and J by 8 bases. Germline lookup yields CDR1 SGHVS and CDR2 FQNEAQ. This CDR3 is CASSPKGQGKSKPDSPLHF. CDR3 nucleotides: TGTGCCAGCAGCCCGAAAGGACAGGGGAAGAGTAAACCGGATTCACCCCTCCACTTT.

The V and J genes are TRBV2 and TRBJ1-6, with 9 bases identical to TRBD1. After removal of 6 bases from V and 6 bases from J, the junction contained 3 bases not matched to a gene. Germline CDR1 and CDR2: SNHLY and FYNNEI. The CDR3 covers 14 residues. Here the CDR3 reads CASRGQGTNSPLHF. The CDR3 DNA sequence: TGTGCCAGCAGGGGACAGGGAACTAATTCACCCCTCCACTTT.

This chain joins TRBV30 and TRBJ1-6; D is possibly TRBD1 (5 bases). This CDR3 is 15 amino acids long. Trimming shortened V by 2 bases and J by 7 bases, and 15 bases separated the two germline ends. From germline, CDR1 is GTSNPN and CDR2 SVGIG (reference sequence). CDR3 sequence (DNA): TGTGCCTGGAGTTATGGTGGGGGTTGGAATTCACCCCTCCACTTT. Translation: CAWSYGGGWNSPLHF. Supplemented by reference TRBV30 and TRBJ1-6, the full variable domain reads SQTIHQWPATLVQPVGSPLSLECTVEGTSNPNLYWYRQAAGRGLQLLFYSVGIGQISSEVPQNLSASRPQDRQFILSSKKLLLSDSGFYLCAWSYGGGWNSPLHFGNGTRLTVT.

The chain carries TRBV7-3 and TRBJ2-7; D is ambiguous. There are 13 residues in the CDR3. Germline CDR1 is SGHTA and CDR2 is FQGTGA. Trimming left V 1 base short and J 6 bases short, with 10 bases between. The CDR3 sequence: CASSLSQVGEQYF. Here the CDR3 DNA reads TGTGCCAGCAGCTTAAGTCAGGTCGGCGAGCAGTACTTC.

V usage is TRBV2 and J usage is TRBJ2-2; 14 bases match TRBD2. The ends lost 7 bases at V and 6 bases at J; junction bases unmatched: 7. The germline CDR1 and CDR2 sequences are SNHLY and FYNNEI. The CDR3 is 16 amino acids. This chain's CDR3 is CASTWTSGRTAGELFF. The CDR3 nucleotides are TGTGCCAGCACCTGGACTAGCGGGAGGACCGCCGGGGAGCTGTTTTTT. The whole variable domain, remainder taken from reference TRBV2 and TRBJ2-2, is EPEVTQTPSHQVTQMGQEVILRCVPISNHLYFYWYRQILGQKVEFLVSFYNNEISEKSEIFDDQFSVERPDGSNFTLKIRSTKLEDSAMYFCASTWTSGRTAGELFFGEGSRLTVL.

J is TRBJ1-1 and V is TRBV30; 9 bases are shared with TRBD1. The V segment lost 8 bases and the J segment 5 bases; nucleotides outside the gene matches: 12. The CDR3 length is 14 residues. Germline lookup yields CDR1 GTSNPN and CDR2 SVGIG (reference sequence). The CDR3 coding sequence is TGTGCCGCCCCACACAGGGGGCGAAGTACTGAAGCTTTCTTT. As protein: CAAPHRGRSTEAFF.

CDR3 DNA: TGTGCCAGCAGCCTCCAGGACAGGGGGACCCTCTATGGCTACACCTTC. As protein: CASSLQDRGTLYGYTF. V and J are TRBV14 and TRBJ1-2; TRBD1 agrees at 10 bases. CDR1 and CDR2 (germline): SGHDN, FVKESK. V gave up 4 bases and J gave up 4 bases; unmatched junction bases: 9. The length of the CDR3 is 16 residues.

V usage is TRBV7-8 and J usage is TRBJ2-2, with 7 bases aligning to TRBD1. The CDR3 consists of 15 residues. CDR1 and CDR2 from the germline V gene are SGHVS and FQNEAQ. The V segment lost 2 bases and the J segment 7 bases; nucleotides outside the gene matches: 7. CDR3 DNA: TGTGCCAGCAGCTTATTAGGGGGCCTTATCGGGGAGCTGTTTTTT. It encodes CASSLLGGLIGELFF.

This clone was observed a single time. This chain uses TRBV4-1 with TRBJ1-1; maybe TRBD1 (6 bases). Germline V gives CDR1 MGHRA, CDR2 YSYEKL. This CDR3 is 16 amino acids long. Trimming took 6 bases from V and 0 from J, leaving 17 bases between them. This chain's CDR3 is CASRLKGTGLNTEAFF. CDR3 DNA sequence: TGCGCCAGCAGACTTAAAGGCACAGGGCTGAACACTGAAGCTTTCTTT.

A note on this clone: The same CDR3 also results from other DNA sequences found in this sample. The rearrangement joins TRBV6-6 to TRBJ2-5; the D is unclear. Looked up from germline, CDR1 is MNHNY and CDR2 is SVGAGI (reference sequence). The CDR3 is 11 amino acids. V was trimmed by 8 bases and J by 3 bases, leaving 7 bases between them. The CDR3 region has the DNA TGTGCCAGCGCAGGAGAAGAGACCCAGTACTTC. Translating it yields CASAGEETQYF.